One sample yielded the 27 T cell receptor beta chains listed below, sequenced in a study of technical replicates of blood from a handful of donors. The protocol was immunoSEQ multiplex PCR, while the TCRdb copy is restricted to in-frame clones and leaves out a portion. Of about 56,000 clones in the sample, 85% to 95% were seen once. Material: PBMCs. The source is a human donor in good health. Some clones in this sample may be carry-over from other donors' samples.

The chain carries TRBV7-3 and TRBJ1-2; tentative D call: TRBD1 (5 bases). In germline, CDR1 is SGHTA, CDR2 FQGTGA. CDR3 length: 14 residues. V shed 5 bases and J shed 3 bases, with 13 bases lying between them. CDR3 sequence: CASSPHGGDYGYTF. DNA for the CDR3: TGTGCCAGCAGCCCCCACGGGGGGGACTATGGCTACACCTTC.

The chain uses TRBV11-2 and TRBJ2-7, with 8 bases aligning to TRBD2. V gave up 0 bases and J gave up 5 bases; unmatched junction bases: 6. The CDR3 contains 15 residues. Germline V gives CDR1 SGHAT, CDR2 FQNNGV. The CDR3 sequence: CASSLDLGLANEQYF. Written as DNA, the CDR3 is TGTGCCAGCAGCTTAGATCTTGGACTAGCTAACGAGCAGTACTTC.

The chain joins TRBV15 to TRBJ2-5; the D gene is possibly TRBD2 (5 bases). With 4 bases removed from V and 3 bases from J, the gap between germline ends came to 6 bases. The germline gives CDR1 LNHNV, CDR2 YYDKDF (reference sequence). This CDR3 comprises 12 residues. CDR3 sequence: CATSTSKETQYF. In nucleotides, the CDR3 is TGTGCCACCAGCACTAGCAAAGAGACCCAGTACTTC.

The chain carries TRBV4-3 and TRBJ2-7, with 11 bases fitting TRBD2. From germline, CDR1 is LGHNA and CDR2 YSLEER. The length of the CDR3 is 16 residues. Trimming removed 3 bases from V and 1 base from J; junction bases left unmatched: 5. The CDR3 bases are TGCGCCAGCAGCCAGGGGGGACTAGCGGATTCCTACGAGCAGTACTTC. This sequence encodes CASSQGGLADSYEQYF.

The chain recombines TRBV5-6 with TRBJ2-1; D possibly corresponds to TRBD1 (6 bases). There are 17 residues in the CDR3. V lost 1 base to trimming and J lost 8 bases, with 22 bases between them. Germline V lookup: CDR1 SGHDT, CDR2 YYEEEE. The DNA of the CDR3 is TGTGCCAGCAGCTTGTGGGGGCCTAGGACCGGGTTTTATGAGCAGTTCTTC. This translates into CASSLWGPRTGFYEQFF.

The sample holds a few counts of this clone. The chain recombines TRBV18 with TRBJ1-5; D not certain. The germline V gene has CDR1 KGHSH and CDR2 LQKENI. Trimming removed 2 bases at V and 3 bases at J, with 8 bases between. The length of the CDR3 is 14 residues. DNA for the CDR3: TGTGCCAGCTCACCAGGGGAGTACAATCAGCCCCAGCATTTT. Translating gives CASSPGEYNQPQHF.

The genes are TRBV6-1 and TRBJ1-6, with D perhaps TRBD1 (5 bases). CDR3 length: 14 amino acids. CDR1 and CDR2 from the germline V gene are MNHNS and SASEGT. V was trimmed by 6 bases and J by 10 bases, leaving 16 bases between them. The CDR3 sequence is CASSLDIGPSPLHF. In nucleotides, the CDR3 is TGTGCCAGCAGCCTGGACATAGGTCCATCACCCCTCCACTTT.

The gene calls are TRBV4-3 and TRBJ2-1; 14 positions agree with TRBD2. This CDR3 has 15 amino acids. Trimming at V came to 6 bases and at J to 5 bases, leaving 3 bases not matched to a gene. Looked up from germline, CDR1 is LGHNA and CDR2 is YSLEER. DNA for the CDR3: TGCGCCAGCAGTCGACTAGCGGGAGGGGACAATGAGCAGTTCTTC. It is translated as CASSRLAGGDNEQFF.

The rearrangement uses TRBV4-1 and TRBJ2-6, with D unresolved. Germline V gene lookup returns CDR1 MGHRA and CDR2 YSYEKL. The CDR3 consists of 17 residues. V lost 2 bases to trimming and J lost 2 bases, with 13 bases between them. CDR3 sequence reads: CASSQYILHAGANVLTF. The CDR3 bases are TGCGCCAGCAGCCAATATATTTTACACGCTGGGGCCAACGTCCTGACTTTC.

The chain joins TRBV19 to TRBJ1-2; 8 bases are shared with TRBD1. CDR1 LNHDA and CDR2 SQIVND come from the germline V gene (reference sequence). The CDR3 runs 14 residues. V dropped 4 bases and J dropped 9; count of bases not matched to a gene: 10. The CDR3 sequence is CASSTDRGERSYTF. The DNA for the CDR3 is TGTGCCAGTAGTACAGACAGGGGAGAGAGGAGCTACACCTTC. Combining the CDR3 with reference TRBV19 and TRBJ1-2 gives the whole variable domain DGGITQSPKYLFRKEGQNVTLSCEQNLNHDAMYWYRQDPGQGLRLIYYSQIVNDFQKGDIAEGYSVSREKKESFPLTVTSAQKNPTAFYLCASSTDRGERSYTFGSGTRLTVV.

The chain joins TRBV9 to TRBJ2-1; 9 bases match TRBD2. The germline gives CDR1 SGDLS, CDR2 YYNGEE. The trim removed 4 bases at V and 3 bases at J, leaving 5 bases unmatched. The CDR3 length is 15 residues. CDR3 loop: CASSQTSGDYNEQFF. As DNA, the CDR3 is TGTGCCAGCAGCCAGACTAGCGGCGACTACAATGAGCAGTTCTTC.

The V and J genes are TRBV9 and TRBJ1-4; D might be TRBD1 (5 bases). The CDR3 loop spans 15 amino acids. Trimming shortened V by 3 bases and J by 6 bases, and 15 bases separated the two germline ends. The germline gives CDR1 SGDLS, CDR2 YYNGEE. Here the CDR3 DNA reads TGTGCCAGCAGCGCCGCTTGGGGCTTCGATGAAAAACTGTTTTTT. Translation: CASSAAWGFDEKLFF.

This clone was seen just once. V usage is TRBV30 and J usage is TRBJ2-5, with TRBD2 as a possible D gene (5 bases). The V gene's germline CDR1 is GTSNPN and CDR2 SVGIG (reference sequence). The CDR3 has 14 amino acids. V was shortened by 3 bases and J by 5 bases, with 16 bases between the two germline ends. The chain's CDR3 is CAWRVPGGRETQYF. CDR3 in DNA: TGTGCCTGGAGGGTCCCGGGCGGGCGGGAGACCCAGTACTTC. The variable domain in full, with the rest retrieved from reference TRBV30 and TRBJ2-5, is SQTIHQWPATLVQPVGSPLSLECTVEGTSNPNLYWYRQAAGRGLQLLFYSVGIGQISSEVPQNLSASRPQDRQFILSSKKLLLSDSGFYLCAWRVPGGRETQYFGPGTRLLVL.

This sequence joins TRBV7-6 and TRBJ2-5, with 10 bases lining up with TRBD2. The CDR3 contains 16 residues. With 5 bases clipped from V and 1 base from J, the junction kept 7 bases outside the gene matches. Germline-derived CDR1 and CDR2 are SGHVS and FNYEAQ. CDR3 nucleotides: TGTGCCAGCAGCCAAAATAGCGGGGGGACCCAAGAGACCCAGTACTTC. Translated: CASSQNSGGTQETQYF.

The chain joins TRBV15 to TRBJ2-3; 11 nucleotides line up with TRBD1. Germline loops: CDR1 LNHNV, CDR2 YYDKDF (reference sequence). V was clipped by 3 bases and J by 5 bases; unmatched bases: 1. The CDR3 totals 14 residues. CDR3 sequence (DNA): TGTGCCACCAGCAGGGACAGGGGGCGAGATACGCAGTATTTT. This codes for CATSRDRGRDTQYF.

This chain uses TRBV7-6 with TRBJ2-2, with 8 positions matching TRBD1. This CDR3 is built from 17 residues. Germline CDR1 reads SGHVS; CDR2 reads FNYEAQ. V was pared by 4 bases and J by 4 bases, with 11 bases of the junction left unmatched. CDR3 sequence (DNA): TGTGCCAGCAGCTCAAACCTCCAGGGGGCAGGCACCGGGGAGCTGTTTTTT. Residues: CASSSNLQGAGTGELFF.

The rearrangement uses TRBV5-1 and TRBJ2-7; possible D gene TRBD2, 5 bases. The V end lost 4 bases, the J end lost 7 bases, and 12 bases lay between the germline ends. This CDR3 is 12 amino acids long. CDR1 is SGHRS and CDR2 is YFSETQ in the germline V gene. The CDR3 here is CASSLAGLEQYF. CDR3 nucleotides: TGCGCCAGCAGCCTTGCAGGACTTGAGCAGTACTTC.

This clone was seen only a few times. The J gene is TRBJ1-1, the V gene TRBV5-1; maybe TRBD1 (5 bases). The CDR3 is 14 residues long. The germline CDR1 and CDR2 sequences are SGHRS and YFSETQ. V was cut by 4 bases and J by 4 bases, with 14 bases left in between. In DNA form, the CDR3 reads TGCGCCAGCAGCATGACAGTTGGCGTCACTGAAGCTTTCTTT. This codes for CASSMTVGVTEAFF.

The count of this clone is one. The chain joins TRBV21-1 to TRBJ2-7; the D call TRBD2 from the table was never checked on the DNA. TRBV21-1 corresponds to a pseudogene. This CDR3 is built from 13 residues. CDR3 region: CASSEARVYEQYF. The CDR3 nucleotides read TGTGCCAGCAGCGAGGCCCGGGTCTACGAGCAGTACTTC.

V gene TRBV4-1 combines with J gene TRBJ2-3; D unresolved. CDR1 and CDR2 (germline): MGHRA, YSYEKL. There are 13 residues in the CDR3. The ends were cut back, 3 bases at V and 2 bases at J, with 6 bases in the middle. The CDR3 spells CASSHLPTDTQYF. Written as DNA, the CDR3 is TGCGCCAGCAGCCACCTCCCCACAGATACGCAGTATTTT.

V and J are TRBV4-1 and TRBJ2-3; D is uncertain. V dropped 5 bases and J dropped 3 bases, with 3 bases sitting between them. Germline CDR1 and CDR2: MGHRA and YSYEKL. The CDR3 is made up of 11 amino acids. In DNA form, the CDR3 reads TGCGCCAGCAGCTCTACAGATACGCAGTATTTT. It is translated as CASSSTDTQYF.

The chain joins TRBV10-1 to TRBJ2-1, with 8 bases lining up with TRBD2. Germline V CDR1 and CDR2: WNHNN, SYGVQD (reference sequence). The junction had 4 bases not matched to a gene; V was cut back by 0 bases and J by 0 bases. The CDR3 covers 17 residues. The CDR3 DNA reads TGCGCCAGCAGTGAGTCAGGGACTAGAGGCTCCTACAATGAGCAGTTCTTC. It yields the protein CASSESGTRGSYNEQFF.

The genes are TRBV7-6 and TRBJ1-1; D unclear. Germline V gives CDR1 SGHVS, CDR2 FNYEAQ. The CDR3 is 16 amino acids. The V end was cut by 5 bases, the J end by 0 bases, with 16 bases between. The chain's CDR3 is CASSPRHRFMNTEAFF. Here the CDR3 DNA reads TGTGCCAGCAGCCCGCGACATCGCTTTATGAACACTGAAGCTTTCTTT.

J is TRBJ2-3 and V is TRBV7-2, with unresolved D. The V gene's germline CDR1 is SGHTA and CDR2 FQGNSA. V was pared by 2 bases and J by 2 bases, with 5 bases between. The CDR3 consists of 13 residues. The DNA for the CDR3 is TGTGCCAGCAGCTTACCCTTCACAGATACGCAGTATTTT. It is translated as CASSLPFTDTQYF.

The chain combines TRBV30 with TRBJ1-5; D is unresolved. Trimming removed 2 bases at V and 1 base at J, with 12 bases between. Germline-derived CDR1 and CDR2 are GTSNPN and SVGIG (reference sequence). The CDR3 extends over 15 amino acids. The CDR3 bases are TGTGCCTGGAGTCGGGGAGGGATGAGCAATCAGCCCCAGCATTTT. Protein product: CAWSRGGMSNQPQHF.

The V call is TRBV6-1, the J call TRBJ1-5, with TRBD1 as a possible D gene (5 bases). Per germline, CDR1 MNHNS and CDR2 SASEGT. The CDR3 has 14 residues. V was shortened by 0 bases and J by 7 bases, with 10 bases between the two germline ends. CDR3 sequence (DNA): TGTGCCAGCAGTGAAGCGGGGGGAAACCAGCCCCAGCATTTT. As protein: CASSEAGGNQPQHF.

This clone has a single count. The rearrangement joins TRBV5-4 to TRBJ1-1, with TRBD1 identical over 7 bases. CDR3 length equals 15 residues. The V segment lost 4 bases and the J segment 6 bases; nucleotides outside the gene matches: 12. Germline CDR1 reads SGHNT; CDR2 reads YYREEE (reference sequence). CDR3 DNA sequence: TGTGCCAGCAGCCCCCCGGGACAGCGGCGTCCTGAAGCTTTCTTT. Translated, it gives CASSPPGQRRPEAFF.